Below are 25 T cell receptor beta chains sequenced from a single sample in a study of blood T cell repertoires in COVID-19. Here immunoSEQ multiplex PCR was the method, and the copy in TCRdb shows in-frame clones only, minus some. The sample includes around 400,000 clones, about 89% of them seen just once. The sample was peripheral blood. The receptors were gathered from a man aged 35 to 55 with acute or convalescent COVID-19.

V usage is TRBV29-1 and J usage is TRBJ2-7; D is undetermined. The V end was cut by 6 bases, the J end by 6 bases, with 18 bases between. In germline, CDR1 is SQVTM, CDR2 ANQGSEA. The CDR3 covers 13 residues. The CDR3: CSVLGSLGFEQYF. The CDR3 bases are TGCAGCGTCTTGGGCAGCTTAGGCTTCGAGCAGTACTTC.

In DNA, the CDR3 is TGTGCCAGAGAACAGGGGGGGGCCAATGAGCAGTTCTTC. It encodes CAREQGGANEQFF. V usage is TRBV19 and J usage is TRBJ2-1; D might be TRBD1 (8 bases). This CDR3 spans 13 amino acids. V lost 9 bases and J 6 bases, leaving 15 bases between the germline ends. The germline CDR1 and CDR2 sequences are LNHDA and SQIVND (reference sequence).

The rearrangement joins TRBV6-2 or TRBV6-3 to TRBJ1-3; D gene unclear. This CDR3 region has 21 residues. Germline CDR1 reads MNHEY; CDR2 reads SVGEGT. V was shortened by 4 bases and J by 4 bases, with 32 bases between the two germline ends. This CDR3 is CASSFPDRAQISSGAGNTIYF. The CDR3 nucleotides are TGTGCCAGCAGTTTCCCTGACCGAGCCCAGATCAGTTCGGGTGCCGGAAACACCATATATTTT.

This clone was counted only a few times. The chain is built from TRBV5-1 and TRBJ2-3, with TRBD2 identical over 7 bases. Losses at the gene ends were 5 bases for V and 3 bases for J; bases not matched to a gene: 9. The CDR3 sequence is 15 residues long. Germline V gene sequence: CDR1 SGHRS, CDR2 YFSETQ. This chain's CDR3 is CASSDPSGGTDTQYF. DNA of the CDR3: TGCGCCAGCAGTGACCCCTCCGGGGGGACAGATACGCAGTATTTT.

This chain joins TRBV6-5 and TRBJ2-1, with D possibly matching TRBD2 (6 bases). Germline-derived CDR1 and CDR2 are MNHEY and SVGAGI. Trimming took off 2 bases at V and 4 bases at J, with 6 bases between the two ends. This CDR3 has 13 residues. Here the CDR3 reads CASSYGTYNEQFF. The CDR3 region has the DNA TGTGCCAGCAGTTACGGGACTTACAATGAGCAGTTCTTC.

The V call is TRBV10-1, the J call TRBJ2-7, with D perhaps TRBD2 (5 bases). Trimming pared 8 bases from V and 4 bases from J, leaving 21 bases between. Germline V gives CDR1 WNHNN, CDR2 SYGVQD (reference sequence). This CDR3 comprises 15 residues. This CDR3 is CASHTSTSFIYEQYF. CDR3 DNA: TGCGCCAGCCACACCAGTACTAGTTTTATTTACGAGCAGTACTTC.

V is TRBV6-2 or TRBV6-3 and J is TRBJ1-1, with TRBD1 as a possible D gene (6 bases). This CDR3 comprises 15 residues. V was cut by 0 bases and J by 2 bases, with 10 bases left in between. Germline loops: CDR1 MNHEY, CDR2 SVGEGT. CDR3 in amino acids: CASSYSQGTNTEAFF. DNA of the CDR3: TGTGCCAGCAGTTACTCCCAGGGGACCAACACTGAAGCTTTCTTT.

The chain has TRBV4-1 and TRBJ2-3, with 9 bases matching TRBD2. V gave up 1 base and J gave up 2 bases; unmatched junction bases: 7. The CDR3 totals 17 residues. The germline CDR1 and CDR2 sequences are MGHRA and YSYEKL. Here the CDR3 DNA reads TGCGCCAGCAGCCAAGTTAAAGCGGGGGGCCTCACAGATACGCAGTATTTT. Translating it yields CASSQVKAGGLTDTQYF.

The sample holds one count of this clone. V gene TRBV14 combines with J gene TRBJ2-3; 8 nucleotides agree with TRBD2. The CDR3 has 17 residues. The V gene end was trimmed by 0 bases and the J gene end by 0 bases; junction bases not matched to a gene: 5. CDR1 is SGHDN and CDR2 is FVKESK in the germline V gene. For the CDR3, the DNA is TGTGCCAGCAGCCAAGACGAAGCGGGAGCTAGCACAGATACGCAGTATTTT. It encodes CASSQDEAGASTDTQYF.

This chain connects TRBV27 to TRBJ1-2; 8 bases map to TRBD1. Germline loops: CDR1 MNHEY, CDR2 SMNVEV (reference sequence). J was trimmed by 7 bases and V by 5 bases; bases with no gene match: 9. This CDR3 has 14 amino acids. The DNA for the CDR3 is TGTGCCAGCAGTGGTTCCAGCAGGGGGCTTGGCTACACCTTC. The encoded protein is CASSGSSRGLGYTF.

The chain uses TRBV7-3 and TRBJ2-7, with 7 nucleotides matching TRBD1. Germline V gene lookup returns CDR1 SGHTA and CDR2 FQGTGA. With 5 bases clipped from V and 6 bases from J, the junction kept 7 bases outside the gene matches. This CDR3 is 13 amino acids long. CDR3 bases: TGTGCCAGCAGCAAGACAGGGATTGGCGAGCAGTACTTC. Encoded protein: CASSKTGIGEQYF.

The gene calls are TRBV24-1 and TRBJ2-3; D may be TRBD2 (6 bases). Trimming removed 1 base from V and 1 base from J, with 8 bases in between. Germline V gene data show CDR1 as KGHDR and CDR2 as SFDVKD. CDR3 length equals 15 residues. CDR3 in amino acids: CATSDLLAGTDTQYF. CDR3 nucleotide sequence: TGTGCCACCAGTGATTTACTAGCCGGCACAGATACGCAGTATTTT.

The chain employs TRBV6-1 and TRBJ1-3; no clear D. V shed 1 base and J shed 0 bases, with 4 bases lying between them. The CDR3 is 14 residues long. Germline lookup yields CDR1 MNHNS and CDR2 SASEGT. The CDR3 DNA reads as TGTGCCAGCAGTGAAGACAGCTCTGGAAACACCATATATTTT. It translates to CASSEDSSGNTIYF.

The chain has TRBV4-1 and TRBJ2-1, with 13 bases aligning to TRBD2. V shed 4 bases, J shed 8 bases, and the junction held 8 bases outside the gene matches. Germline V gene data show CDR1 as MGHRA and CDR2 as YSYEKL. This CDR3 spans 16 amino acids. In nucleotides, the CDR3 is TGCGCCAGCAGCCGGGAAACTAGCGGGAGGGCCCATGAGCAGTTCTTC. Protein sequence: CASSRETSGRAHEQFF.

V and J are TRBV28 and TRBJ2-1, with D tentatively TRBD2 (5 bases). This CDR3 has 13 residues. V shed 7 bases and J shed 7 bases, with 14 bases lying between them. Germline V gene data show CDR1 as MDHEN and CDR2 as SYDVKM. The CDR3 nucleotides are TGTGCCAGCATTATGACTACCGAGAATGAGCAGTTCTTC. This encodes CASIMTTENEQFF.

V gene TRBV7-9 combines with J gene TRBJ1-1, with D maybe TRBD1 (5 bases). The germline V and J ends were trimmed by 0 bases and 1 base, with 6 bases remaining between them. The CDR3 totals 14 residues. Germline lookup yields CDR1 SEHNR and CDR2 FQNEAQ (reference sequence). CDR3 in DNA: TGTGCCAGCAGCTTAGCGACAGAGAACACTGAAGCTTTCTTT. Translating it yields CASSLATENTEAFF. Full variable domain (outside the CDR3, taken from reference TRBV7-9 and TRBJ1-1): DTGVSQNPRHKITKRGQNVTFRCDPISEHNRLYWYRQTLGQGPEFLTYFQNEAQLEKSRLLSDRFSAERPKGSFSTLEIQRTEQGDSAMYLCASSLATENTEAFFGQGTRLTVV.

The CDR3 spells CASSAMYGDRDSYGYTF. The CDR3 DNA reads as TGTGCCAGCAGCGCCATGTATGGGGACAGGGATTCCTATGGCTACACCTTC. The chain has TRBV9 and TRBJ1-2, with 9 bases matching TRBD1. Germline V CDR1 and CDR2: SGDLS, YYNGEE. With V trimmed by 3 bases and J by 4 bases, 13 bases remained unmatched. The CDR3 spans 17 residues.

This clone showed up just once. The chain couples TRBV18 to TRBJ1-2, with 8 bases identical to TRBD1. The CDR3 loop spans 15 amino acids. Germline V CDR1 and CDR2: KGHSH, LQKENI. V shed 2 bases, J shed 4 bases, and the junction held 6 bases outside the gene matches. The CDR3 region has the DNA TGTGCCAGCTCACCAGCGGACAGGGTTGGCTATGGCTACACCTTC. It codes for CASSPADRVGYGYTF.

CDR3 DNA sequence: TGTGCCAGCAGCGTAGGGGGCGGGGCGAACACCGGGGAGCTGTTTTTT. It codes for CASSVGGGANTGELFF. The V call is TRBV9, the J call TRBJ2-2; D might be TRBD2 (6 bases). Germline CDR1 reads SGDLS; CDR2 reads YYNGEE. Deletions cut 0 bases from V and 0 bases from J, with 9 bases between. The CDR3 length is 16 residues.

This chain uses TRBV7-3 with TRBJ2-2; 9 bases fit TRBD1. The length of the CDR3 is 15 residues. J gave up 5 bases and V 5 bases, and 6 bases lay outside the gene matches. In germline, CDR1 is SGHTA, CDR2 FQGTGA. Here the CDR3 DNA reads TGTGCCAGCAGCGAACAGGGGGCGGAGACCGGGGAGCTGTTTTTT. Translating gives CASSEQGAETGELFF. The full variable domain, completed using reference TRBV7-3 and TRBJ2-2, is GAGVSQTPSNKVTEKGKYVELRCDPISGHTALYWYRQSLGQGPEFLIYFQGTGAADDSGLPNDRFFAVRPEGSVSTLKIQRTERGDSAVYLCASSEQGAETGELFFGEGSRLTVL.

This chain connects TRBV12-5 to TRBJ2-1, with TRBD2 matching 11 bases. J was trimmed by 0 bases and V by 0 bases; bases with no gene match: 7. The CDR3 covers 19 residues. Germline CDR1 and CDR2: LGHNT and FRNRAP. The CDR3 spells CASGLVLTSGRASYNEQFF. In DNA form, the CDR3 reads TGTGCTAGTGGTTTGGTACTAACTAGCGGGAGAGCCTCCTACAATGAGCAGTTCTTC.

As regards this clone: Since no conserved phenylalanine or tryptophan closes the CDR3, a read error is the likely cause. No DNA is shown, since the ends of the CDR3 on it are uncertain; the CDR3 is the one TCRdb lists. The rearrangement links TRBV28 to TRBJ2-7; TRBD2, the table's D call, lacks a check against the DNA. Per the germline V gene, CDR1 is MDHEN and CDR2 is SYDVKM. With termini counted, the CDR3 has 12 amino acids. The CDR3 loop is CASSSSRGAGGL.

This clone showed up just once. The chain employs TRBV3-1 (or the pseudogene TRBV3-2) and TRBJ2-2; D ambiguous. Germline CDR1 is LGHDT and CDR2 is YNNKEL (reference sequence). Trimming pared 3 bases from V and 4 bases from J, leaving 6 bases between. The CDR3 extends over 13 amino acids. Written as DNA, the CDR3 is TGTGCCAGCAGCCAGGCCAGCACCGGGGAGCTGTTTTTT. Translation: CASSQASTGELFF.

This clone was found once. This chain connects TRBV27 to TRBJ1-2; D might be TRBD1 (6 bases). In germline, CDR1 is MNHEY, CDR2 SMNVEV (reference sequence). The CDR3 totals 17 residues. V shed 2 bases and J shed 5 bases, with 21 bases lying between them. CDR3 residues: CASSLKAGEIGSYGYTF. In nucleotides, the CDR3 is TGTGCCAGCAGTTTAAAGGCAGGGGAAATTGGGTCTTATGGCTACACCTTC.

The rearrangement links TRBV6-2 or TRBV6-3 to TRBJ1-5; tentative D call: TRBD1 (6 bases). V was cut by 7 bases and J by 3 bases, with 34 bases left in between. CDR3 length: 21 residues. Germline assignment: CDR1 MNHEY and CDR2 SVGEGT. CDR3 DNA sequence: TGTGCCAGCACCCCACTACAGGGAAGGCGAGCAGAGGCTAGGGACAATCAGCCCCAGCATTTT. It specifies CASTPLQGRRAEARDNQPQHF.